This T cell receptor (beta chain) was recovered during a study of shared clonotypes between healthy human individuals. CDR1 and CDR2 from the germline V gene are SGHVS and FQNEAQ. There are 13 residues in the CDR3. Deletions cut 1 base from V and 4 bases from J, with 2 bases between. Libraries were prepared by immunoSEQ multiplex PCR; TCRdb keeps only in-frame clonotypes and omits some of them. The sample holds a few million clones, approximately 94% seen once. Findings and limits, study-wide: Against clonotypes common to all four donors, non-shared ones had lower generation probabilities. Shared clonotypes: roughly 4.7% naive CD4, about 3.3% naive CD8, 2.3% memory CD4, roughly 0.4% memory CD8. Incompleteness in sorted-subset sequencing, despite large depth, was shown by rarefaction.

As for this clone: The antigen is unknown. Other DNA sequences in the same sample also yield this CDR3.

The sequence derives from a man aged 18 to 29 in good health. Sample: naive CD4+ T cells sorted from blood. Described subset: CD45RA+ positively selected. The rearrangement links TRBV7-8 to TRBJ2-6; unclear D gene. CDR3 protein: CASSLGGANVLTF. As DNA, the CDR3 is TGTGCCAGCAGCTTAGGGGGGGCCAACGTCCTGACTTTC.